This T cell receptor beta chain was found in a study of blood T cell repertoires in COVID-19. This clone has a handful of counts. Trimming pared 10 bases from V and 3 bases from J, leaving 24 bases between. The CDR3 length is 17 residues. CDR1 is LNHDA and CDR2 is SQIVND in the germline V gene (reference sequence). Participants were aged about 18 to 100 years, lived in 25 or so US areas, and enrolled virtually. Each participant's cohort was designated according to participant-reported clinical history. What the recovered Cohort 3 donors had was two negative PCRs, clearance, or symptom resolution. Profiled with immunoSEQ multiplex PCR; TCRdb holds only in-frame clones, not every one. Of over 200,000 clones listed, roughly 91% are singletons.

The receptor was derived from a man between 35 and 55 years old who had recovered from COVID-19. Sequencing used PBMCs or T cells enriched from blood (not recorded which). The V and J genes are TRBV19 and TRBJ2-2; tentative D call: TRBD2 (5 bases). The CDR3 sequence: CATRGVNLPEDTGELFF. For the CDR3, the DNA is TGTGCCACCCGGGGTGTCAACCTCCCCGAGGACACCGGGGAGCTGTTTTTT.